This T cell receptor beta chain was found in a study of OX40 agonist ivuxolimab in advanced cancers. Study conclusions and caveats: Expanded clones were, on average, more numerous among CD8+ T cells than CD4+.

A word on this clone: Its antigen is not known.

Germline V gene lookup returns CDR1 SGDLS and CDR2 YYNGEE. J lost 0 bases, V lost 4 bases, and 10 bases had no gene match. The CDR3 is 18 residues long. TCRdb's table, derived via immunoSEQ multiplex PCR, lists solely in-frame clones and lacks some. In the table there are over 150,000 clones, roughly 94% of which are singletons. The sequence was obtained from an adult with an advanced solid tumor such as melanoma, head and neck, liver or kidney cancer. Material: CD4+ or CD8+ T cells sorted from blood, obtained in a trial of the OX40 agonist ivuxolimab. The chain links TRBV9 to TRBJ2-1; 10 positions match TRBD2. CDR3 DNA sequence: TGTGCCAGCAGCTCTGGACTAGCGGCCAGGAGCTCCTACAATGAGCAGTTCTTC. Protein product: CASSSGLAARSSYNEQFF.